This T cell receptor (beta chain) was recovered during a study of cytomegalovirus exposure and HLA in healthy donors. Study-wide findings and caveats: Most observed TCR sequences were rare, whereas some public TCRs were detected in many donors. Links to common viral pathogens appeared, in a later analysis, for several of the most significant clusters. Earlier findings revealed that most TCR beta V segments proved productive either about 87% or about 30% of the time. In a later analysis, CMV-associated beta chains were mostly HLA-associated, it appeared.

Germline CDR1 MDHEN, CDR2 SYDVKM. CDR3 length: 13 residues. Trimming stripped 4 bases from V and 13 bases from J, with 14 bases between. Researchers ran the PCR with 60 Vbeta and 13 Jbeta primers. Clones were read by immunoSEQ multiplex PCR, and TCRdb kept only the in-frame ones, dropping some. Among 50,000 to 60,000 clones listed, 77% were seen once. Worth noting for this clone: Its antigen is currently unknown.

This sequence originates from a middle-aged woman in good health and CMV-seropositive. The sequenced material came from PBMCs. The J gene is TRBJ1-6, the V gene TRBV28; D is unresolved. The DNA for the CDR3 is TGTGCCAGCAGTTCCCCGCCCCGGTTGCCCCTCCACTTT. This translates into CASSSPPRLPLHF.